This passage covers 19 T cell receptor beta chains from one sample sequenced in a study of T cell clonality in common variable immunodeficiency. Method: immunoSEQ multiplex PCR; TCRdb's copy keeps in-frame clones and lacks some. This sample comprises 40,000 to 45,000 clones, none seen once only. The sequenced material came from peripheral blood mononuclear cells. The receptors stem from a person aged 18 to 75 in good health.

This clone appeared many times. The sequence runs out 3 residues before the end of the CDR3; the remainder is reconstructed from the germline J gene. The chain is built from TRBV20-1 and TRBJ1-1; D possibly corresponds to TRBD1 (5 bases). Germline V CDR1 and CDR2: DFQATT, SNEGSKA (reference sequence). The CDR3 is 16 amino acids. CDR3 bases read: TGCACCTCGACCCGGGGGGGAGGGGTACCGAACACTGAA. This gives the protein CTSTRGGGVPNTE. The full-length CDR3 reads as CTSTRGGGVPNTEAFF.

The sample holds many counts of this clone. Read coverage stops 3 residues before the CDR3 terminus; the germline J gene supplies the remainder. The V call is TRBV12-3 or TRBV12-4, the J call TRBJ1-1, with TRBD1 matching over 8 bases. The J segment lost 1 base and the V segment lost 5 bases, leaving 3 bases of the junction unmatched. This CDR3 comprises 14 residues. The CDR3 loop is CASSAGQGNTEAFF. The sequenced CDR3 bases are TGTGCCAGCAGTGCAGGACAGGGGAACACTGAA.

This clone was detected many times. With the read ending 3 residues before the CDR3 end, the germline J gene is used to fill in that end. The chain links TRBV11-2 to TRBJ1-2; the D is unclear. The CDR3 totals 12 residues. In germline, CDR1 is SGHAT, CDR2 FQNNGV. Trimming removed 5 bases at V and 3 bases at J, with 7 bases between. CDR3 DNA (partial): TGTGCCAGCAGCAGCATGGACTATGGC. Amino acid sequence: CASSSMDYG. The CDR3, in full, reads CASSSMDYGYTF.

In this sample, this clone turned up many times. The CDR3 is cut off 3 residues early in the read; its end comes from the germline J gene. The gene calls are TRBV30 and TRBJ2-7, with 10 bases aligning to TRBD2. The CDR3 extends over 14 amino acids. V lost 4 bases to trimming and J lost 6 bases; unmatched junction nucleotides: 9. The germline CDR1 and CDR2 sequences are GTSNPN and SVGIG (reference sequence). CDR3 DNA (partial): TGTGCCTGGACCGGACTAGCGGTCGGTCGCGAG. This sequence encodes CAWTGLAVGRE. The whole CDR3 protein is CAWTGLAVGREQYF.

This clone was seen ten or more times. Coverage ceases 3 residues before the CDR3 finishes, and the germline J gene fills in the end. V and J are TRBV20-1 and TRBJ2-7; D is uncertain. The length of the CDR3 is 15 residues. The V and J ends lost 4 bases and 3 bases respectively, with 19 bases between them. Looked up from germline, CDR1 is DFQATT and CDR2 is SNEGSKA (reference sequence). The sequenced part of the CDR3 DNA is TGCAGTGCTAAAAGGGCCAGGCTTACTGTCTACGAG. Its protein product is CSAKRARLTVYE. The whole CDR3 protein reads CSAKRARLTVYEQYF.

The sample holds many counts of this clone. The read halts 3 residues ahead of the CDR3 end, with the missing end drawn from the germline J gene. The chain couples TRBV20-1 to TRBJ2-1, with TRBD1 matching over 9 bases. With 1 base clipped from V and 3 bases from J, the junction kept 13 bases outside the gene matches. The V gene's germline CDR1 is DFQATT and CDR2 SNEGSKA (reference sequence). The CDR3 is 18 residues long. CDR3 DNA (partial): TGCAGTGCTAGAGTGTGGGGACAGGGTATCGGCTACTACAATGAG. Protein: CSARVWGQGIGYYNE. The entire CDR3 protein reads CSARVWGQGIGYYNEQFF.

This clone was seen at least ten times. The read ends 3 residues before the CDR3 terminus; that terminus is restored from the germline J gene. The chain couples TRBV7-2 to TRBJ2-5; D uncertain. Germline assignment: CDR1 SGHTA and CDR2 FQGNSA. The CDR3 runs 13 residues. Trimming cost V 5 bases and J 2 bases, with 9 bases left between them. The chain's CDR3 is CASSQSRQETQYF. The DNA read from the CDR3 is TGTGCCAGCAGCCAATCTAGACAAGAGACC.

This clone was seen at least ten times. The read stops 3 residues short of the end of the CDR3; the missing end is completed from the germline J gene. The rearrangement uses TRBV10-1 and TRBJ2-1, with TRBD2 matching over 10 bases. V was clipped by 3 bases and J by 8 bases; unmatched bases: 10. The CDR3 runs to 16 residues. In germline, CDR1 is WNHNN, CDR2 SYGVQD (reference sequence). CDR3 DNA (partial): TGCGCCAGCAGTGATGTCGCAGCGGGAGGGCACCATGAG. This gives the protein CASSDVAAGGHHE. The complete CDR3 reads CASSDVAAGGHHEQFF.

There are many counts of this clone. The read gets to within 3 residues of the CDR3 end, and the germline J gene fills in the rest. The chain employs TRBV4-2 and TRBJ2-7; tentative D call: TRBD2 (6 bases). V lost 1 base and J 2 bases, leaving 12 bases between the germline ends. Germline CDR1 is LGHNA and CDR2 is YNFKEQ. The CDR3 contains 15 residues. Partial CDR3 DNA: TGTGCCAGCAGCCAAGGAGGAGGGCTCCCCTACGAG. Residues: CASSQGGGLPYE. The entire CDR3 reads CASSQGGGLPYEQYF.

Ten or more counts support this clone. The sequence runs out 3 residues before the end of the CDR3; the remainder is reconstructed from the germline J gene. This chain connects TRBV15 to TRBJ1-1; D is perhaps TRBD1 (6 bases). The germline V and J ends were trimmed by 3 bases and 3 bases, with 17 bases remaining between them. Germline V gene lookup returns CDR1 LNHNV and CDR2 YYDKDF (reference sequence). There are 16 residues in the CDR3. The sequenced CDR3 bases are TGTGCCACCAGCAGGTTCTCACAGGGTGTCGACACTGAA. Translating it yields CATSRFSQGVDTE. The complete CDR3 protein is CATSRFSQGVDTEAFF.

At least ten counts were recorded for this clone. Here the CDR3 reads CASSPTAGSGNTIYF. Incomplete CDR3 DNA: TGTGCCAGTAGTCCGACCGCAGGGAGTGGAAACACC. The V and J genes are TRBV19 and TRBJ1-3; tentative D call: TRBD1 (5 bases). The read stops 3 residues short of the end of the CDR3; the missing end is completed from the germline J gene. The CDR3 runs to 15 residues. Trimming pared 5 bases from V and 3 bases from J, leaving 14 bases between. CDR1 LNHDA and CDR2 SQIVND come from the germline V gene (reference sequence).

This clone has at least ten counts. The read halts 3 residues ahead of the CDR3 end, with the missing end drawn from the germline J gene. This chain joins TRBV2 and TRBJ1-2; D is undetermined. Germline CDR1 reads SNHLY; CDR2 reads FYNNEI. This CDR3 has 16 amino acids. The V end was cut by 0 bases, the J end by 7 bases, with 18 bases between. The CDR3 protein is CASSEALSGLVGGYTF. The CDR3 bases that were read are TGTGCCAGCAGTGAAGCGCTTTCGGGGTTGGTCGGTGGC.

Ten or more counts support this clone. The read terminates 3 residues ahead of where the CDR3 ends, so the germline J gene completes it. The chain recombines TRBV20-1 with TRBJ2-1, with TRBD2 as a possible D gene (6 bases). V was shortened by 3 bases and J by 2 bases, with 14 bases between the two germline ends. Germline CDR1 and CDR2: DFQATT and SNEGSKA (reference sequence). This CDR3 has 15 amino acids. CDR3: CSARGFGGTYNEQFF. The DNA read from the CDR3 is TGCAGTGCTAGGGGTTTTGGCGGGACCTACAATGAG.

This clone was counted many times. This CDR3 is CASSFGGPAGNTIYF. The covered CDR3 bases are TGTGCCAGCAGTTTCGGCGGGCCAGCCGGAAACACC. V and J are TRBV28 and TRBJ1-3; D gene ambiguous. The read gets to within 3 residues of the CDR3 end, and the germline J gene fills in the rest. Germline assignment: CDR1 MDHEN and CDR2 SYDVKM. The CDR3 sequence is 15 residues long. Trimming removed 3 bases at V and 4 bases at J, with 13 bases between.

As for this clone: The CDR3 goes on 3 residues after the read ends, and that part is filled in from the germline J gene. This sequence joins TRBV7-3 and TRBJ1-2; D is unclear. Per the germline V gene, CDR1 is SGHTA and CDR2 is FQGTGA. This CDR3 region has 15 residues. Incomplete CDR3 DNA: TGTGCCAGCAGCCCGTTAGCGGGCCACACAGATACC. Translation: CASSPLAGHTDT. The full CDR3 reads CASSPLAGHTDTYTF.

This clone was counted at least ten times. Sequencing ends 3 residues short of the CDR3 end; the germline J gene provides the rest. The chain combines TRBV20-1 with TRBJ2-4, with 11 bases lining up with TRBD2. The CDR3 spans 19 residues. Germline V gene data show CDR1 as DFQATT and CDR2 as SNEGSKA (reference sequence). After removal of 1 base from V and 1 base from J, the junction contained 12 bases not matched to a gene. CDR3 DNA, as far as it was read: TGCAGTGCTAGAGGGGCGGCTAGCGGGGGGTTGACGGCCAAAAACATT. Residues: CSARGAASGGLTAKNI. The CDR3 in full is CSARGAASGGLTAKNIQYF.

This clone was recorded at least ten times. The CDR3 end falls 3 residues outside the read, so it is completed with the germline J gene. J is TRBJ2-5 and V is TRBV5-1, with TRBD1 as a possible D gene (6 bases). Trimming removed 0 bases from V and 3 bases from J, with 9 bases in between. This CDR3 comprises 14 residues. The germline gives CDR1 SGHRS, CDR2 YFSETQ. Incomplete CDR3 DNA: TGCGCCAGCAGCTTGGGACAGGCCGAAGAGACC. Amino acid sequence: CASSLGQAEET. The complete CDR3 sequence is CASSLGQAEETQYF.

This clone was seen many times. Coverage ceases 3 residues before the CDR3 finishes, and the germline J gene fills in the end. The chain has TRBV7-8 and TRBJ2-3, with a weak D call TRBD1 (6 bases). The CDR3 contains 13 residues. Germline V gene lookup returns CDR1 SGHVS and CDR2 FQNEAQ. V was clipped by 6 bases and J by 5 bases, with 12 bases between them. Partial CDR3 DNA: TGTGCCAGCAGACGCTACAGGGAAGATACG. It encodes CASRRYREDT. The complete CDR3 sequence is CASRRYREDTQYF.

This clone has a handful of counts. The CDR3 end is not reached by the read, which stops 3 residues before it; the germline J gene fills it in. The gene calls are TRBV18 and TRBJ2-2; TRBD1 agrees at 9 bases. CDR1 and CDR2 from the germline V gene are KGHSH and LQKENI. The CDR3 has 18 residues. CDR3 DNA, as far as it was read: TGTGCCAGCTCCCCCCTGGGACAGGGAAACTCTGGGGCCAACGTG. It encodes CASSPLGQGNSGANV. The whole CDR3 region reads CASSPLGQGNSGANVLFF.